These 9 T cell receptor beta chains originate from one sample sequenced in a study of blood T cell repertoires in COVID-19. Method: immunoSEQ multiplex PCR; TCRdb's copy keeps in-frame clones and lacks some. The data hold some 670,000 clones, with about nine tenths observed a single time. Sequencing was performed on peripheral blood. The receptors were sampled from a woman under 30 with acute or convalescent COVID-19.

This rearrangement joins TRBV19 to TRBJ1-2, with unresolved D. This CDR3 is built from 12 residues. The V end lost 2 bases, the J end lost 3 bases, and 4 bases lay between the germline ends. The V gene's germline CDR1 is LNHDA and CDR2 SQIVND (reference sequence). The CDR3 here is CASSIQDYGYTF. The CDR3 DNA reads as TGTGCCAGTAGTATACAGGACTATGGCTACACCTTC.

The chain joins TRBV5-3 to TRBJ2-7; the D gene is possibly TRBD1 (5 bases). Being an ORF, TRBV5-3 has a function that is uncertain. Trimming pared 0 bases from V and 2 bases from J, leaving 18 bases between. The CDR3 is 17 residues long. CDR3 loop: CARSLVQEQGGAYEQYF. CDR3 nucleotide sequence: TGTGCCAGAAGCTTGGTGCAAGAGCAGGGTGGAGCCTACGAGCAGTACTTC.

This chain links TRBV5-1 with TRBJ1-2; TRBD1 matches at 7 bases. The V gene end was trimmed by 4 bases and the J gene end by 0 bases; junction bases not matched to a gene: 15. Germline V gives CDR1 SGHRS, CDR2 YFSETQ. The CDR3 loop spans 18 amino acids. CDR3 region: CASSLSTHRGPANYGYTF. CDR3 sequence (DNA): TGCGCCAGCAGCCTATCAACCCACAGGGGACCGGCTAACTATGGCTACACCTTC. The variable domain in full, completed from reference TRBV5-1 and TRBJ1-2, reads KAGVTQTPRYLIKTRGQQVTLSCSPISGHRSVSWYQQTPGQGLQFLFEYFSETQRNKGNFPGRFSGRQFSNSRSEMNVSTLELGDSALYLCASSLSTHRGPANYGYTFGSGTRLTVV.

The chain joins TRBV5-6 to TRBJ2-3; possibly TRBD2 for D (7 bases). With 2 bases removed from V and 2 bases from J, the gap between germline ends came to 12 bases. The CDR3 contains 15 residues. The germline V gene has CDR1 SGHDT and CDR2 YYEEEE. This chain's CDR3 is CASSFRRGPTDTQYF. The CDR3, as DNA: TGTGCCAGCAGCTTCCGGCGGGGGCCCACAGATACGCAGTATTTT.

This clone appeared a few times. This chain connects TRBV5-1 to TRBJ1-1, with D possibly TRBD1 on 6 matching bases. V shed 4 bases and J shed 11 bases, with 15 bases lying between them. There are 12 residues in the CDR3. Germline V gene lookup returns CDR1 SGHRS and CDR2 YFSETQ. The CDR3 sequence is CASSLKQGSAFF. As DNA, the CDR3 is TGCGCCAGCAGCCTGAAACAGGGAAGTGCTTTCTTT.

This chain joins TRBV5-1 and TRBJ1-2; possibly TRBD1 for D (6 bases). The germline CDR1 and CDR2 sequences are SGHRS and YFSETQ. The CDR3 is made up of 13 amino acids. Deletions cut 0 bases from V and 4 bases from J, with 7 bases between. CDR3 DNA: TGCGCCAGCAGCTTGGGGGGGCTCTATGGCTACACCTTC. Protein: CASSLGGLYGYTF.

This CDR3 reads CASTPTGPGETQYF. CDR3 nucleotide sequence: TGTGCCAGTACCCCGACAGGGCCCGGGGAGACCCAGTACTTC. This rearrangement joins TRBV19 to TRBJ2-5; 7 bases line up with TRBD1. Trimming removed 7 bases from V and 5 bases from J; junction bases left unmatched: 10. Germline V gene lookup returns CDR1 LNHDA and CDR2 SQIVND (reference sequence). There are 14 residues in the CDR3.

J is TRBJ2-2 and V is TRBV7-3, with TRBD2 matching 9 bases. This CDR3 has 15 amino acids. Germline CDR1 reads SGHTA; CDR2 reads FQGTGA. V shed 2 bases, J shed 4 bases, and the junction held 2 bases outside the gene matches. CDR3 DNA sequence: TGTGCCAGCAGCTTAGCAGCGGGGGGCACCGGGGAGCTGTTTTTT. Translation gives CASSLAAGGTGELFF.

The chain carries TRBV3-1 (or the pseudogene TRBV3-2) and TRBJ1-3; TRBD1 might be the D (5 bases). The V gene's germline CDR1 is LGHDT and CDR2 YNNKEL (reference sequence). CDR3 length: 13 residues. V gave up 1 base and J gave up 4 bases, with 5 bases separating them. The CDR3 sequence: CASSQGQGNTIYF. For the CDR3, the DNA is TGTGCCAGCAGCCAAGGACAGGGAAACACCATATATTTT.